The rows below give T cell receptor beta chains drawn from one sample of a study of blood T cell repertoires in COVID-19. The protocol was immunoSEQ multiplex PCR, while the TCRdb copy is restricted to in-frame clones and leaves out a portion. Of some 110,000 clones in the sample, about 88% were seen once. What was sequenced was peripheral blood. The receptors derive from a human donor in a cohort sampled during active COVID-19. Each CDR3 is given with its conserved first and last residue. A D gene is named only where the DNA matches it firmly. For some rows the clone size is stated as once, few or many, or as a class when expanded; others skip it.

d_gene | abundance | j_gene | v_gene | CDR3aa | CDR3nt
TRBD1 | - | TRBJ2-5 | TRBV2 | CASSPNGQGGETQYF | TGTGCCAGCAGTCCTAATGGACAGGGCGGAGAGACCCAGTACTTC
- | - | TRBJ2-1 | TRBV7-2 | CASSLWTEYNEQFF | TGTGCCAGCAGCTTGTGGACAGAGTACAATGAGCAGTTCTTC
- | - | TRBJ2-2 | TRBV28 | CASSFWDWANTGELFF | TGTGCCAGCAGTTTCTGGGACTGGGCGAACACCGGGGAGCTGTTTTTT
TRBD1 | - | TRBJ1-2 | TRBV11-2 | CAGAAGGSSGYTF | TGTGCCGGAGCAGCAGGGGGATCTAGTGGCTACACCTTC
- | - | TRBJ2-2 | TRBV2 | CASSDWGVDTGELFF | TGTGCCAGCAGTGATTGGGGAGTTGACACCGGGGAGCTGTTTTTT
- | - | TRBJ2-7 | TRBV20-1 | CSAFGAYEQYF | TGCAGTGCTTTCGGGGCCTACGAGCAGTACTTC
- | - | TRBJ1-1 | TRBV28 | CASTDPRVNTEAFF | TGTGCCAGCACCGACCCGAGGGTGAACACTGAAGCTTTCTTT
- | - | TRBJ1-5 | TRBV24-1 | CATSGPGGAGQPQHF | TGTGCCACCAGTGGCCCCGGGGGGGCGGGTCAGCCCCAGCATTTT
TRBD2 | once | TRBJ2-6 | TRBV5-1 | CASSLRWGGSGANVLTF | TGCGCCAGCAGCTTGCGCTGGGGAGGGTCTGGGGCCAACGTCCTGACTTTC
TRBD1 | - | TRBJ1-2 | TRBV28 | CATLRGQGVSYGYTF | TGTGCCACCCTTCGTGGACAGGGGGTTTCCTATGGCTACACCTTC
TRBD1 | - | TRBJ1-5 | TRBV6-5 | CANTTGGLFNQPQHF | TGTGCCAACACGACAGGGGGCCTCTTCAATCAGCCCCAGCATTTT
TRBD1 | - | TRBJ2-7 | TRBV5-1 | CATRWDWTGGYEQYF | TGCGCCACCCGGTGGGATTGGACAGGGGGTTACGAGCAGTACTTC
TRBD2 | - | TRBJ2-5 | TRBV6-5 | CASRPGLGQETQYF | TGTGCCAGCAGGCCGGGACTAGGTCAAGAGACCCAGTACTTC
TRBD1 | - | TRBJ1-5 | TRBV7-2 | CASSPRTGPNQPQHF | TGTGCCAGCAGCCCTCGGACAGGGCCCAATCAGCCCCAGCATTTT
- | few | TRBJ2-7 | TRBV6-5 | CASIRTVYEQYF | TGTGCCAGCATTCGTACTGTCTACGAGCAGTACTTC
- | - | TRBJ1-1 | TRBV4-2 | CASSQDPQGNTEAFF | TGTGCCAGCAGCCAAGATCCACAGGGGAACACTGAAGCTTTCTTT
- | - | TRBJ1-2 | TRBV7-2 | CASSSLGGIYGYTF | TGTGCCAGCAGCTCGCTGGGGGGAATCTATGGCTACACCTTC
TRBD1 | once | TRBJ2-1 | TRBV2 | CASKEAGGNYNEQFF | TGTGCCAGCAAGGAGGCAGGGGGCAACTACAATGAGCAGTTCTTC
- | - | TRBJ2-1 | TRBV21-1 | CASSKSKTSGSYSCVHNEQFF | -
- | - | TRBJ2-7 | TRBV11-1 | CASSLDGQNPYEQYF | TGTGCCAGCAGCTTAGATGGCCAGAATCCCTACGAGCAGTACTTC
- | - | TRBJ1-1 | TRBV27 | CASRGWGEAVEAFF | TGTGCCAGCAGAGGATGGGGGGAGGCAGTCGAAGCTTTCTTT
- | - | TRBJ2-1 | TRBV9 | CASSVAPSRGVHEQFF | TGTGCCAGCAGCGTAGCCCCAAGCAGGGGGGTCCATGAGCAGTTCTTC
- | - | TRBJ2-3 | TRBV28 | CASSLDSSTDTQYF | TGTGCCAGCAGTTTGGACTCGTCCACAGATACGCAGTATTTT
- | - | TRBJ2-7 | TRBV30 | CAWCPAGAYEQYF | TGTGCCTGGTGTCCGGCAGGGGCCTACGAGCAGTACTTC
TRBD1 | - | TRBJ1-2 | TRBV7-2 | CASSLVPGQNYGYTF | TGTGCCAGCAGCTTAGTACCGGGACAGAACTATGGCTACACCTTC
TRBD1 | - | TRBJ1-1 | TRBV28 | CASYGTENTEAFF | TGTGCCAGCTACGGGACAGAGAACACTGAAGCTTTCTTT
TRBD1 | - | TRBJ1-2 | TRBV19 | CASSDRGEAANYGYTF | TGTGCCAGTAGTGACAGGGGGGAAGCCGCTAACTATGGCTACACCTTC
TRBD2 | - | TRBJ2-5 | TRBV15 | CATSSVAGAETQYF | TGTGCCACCAGCAGCGTAGCGGGGGCAGAGACCCAGTACTTC
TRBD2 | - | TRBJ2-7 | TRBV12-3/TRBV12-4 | CASKSGVVLEQYF | TGTGCCAGCAAAAGCGGGGTGGTTCTCGAGCAGTACTTC
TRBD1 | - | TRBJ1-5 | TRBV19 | CASSTQGGSQPQHF | TGTGCCAGTAGTACACAGGGGGGGAGTCAGCCCCAGCATTTT
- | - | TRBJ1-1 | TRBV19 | CASSAYRVQDTEAFF | TGTGCCAGTAGCGCCTACAGGGTACAGGACACTGAAGCTTTCTTT
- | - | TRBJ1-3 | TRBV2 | CASSDRGYGNTIYF | TGTGCCAGCAGTGACCGGGGGTATGGAAACACCATATATTTT
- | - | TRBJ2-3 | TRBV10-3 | CAISGKSTDTQYF | TGTGCCATCAGCGGGAAGAGCACAGATACGCAGTATTTT
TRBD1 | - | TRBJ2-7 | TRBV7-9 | CASSPWTGRPYEQYF | TGTGCCAGCAGCCCGTGGACAGGGAGACCCTACGAGCAGTACTTC
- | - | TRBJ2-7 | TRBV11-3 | CASSLDSSYEQYF | TGTGCCAGCAGCTTAGACAGCTCCTACGAGCAGTACTTC
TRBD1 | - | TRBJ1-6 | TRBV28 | CASSTPRDSVTHNSPLHF | TGTGCCAGCAGCACACCCCGGGACAGCGTAACCCATAATTCACCCCTCCACTTT
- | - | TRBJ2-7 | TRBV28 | CASSTPGGGYEQYF | TGTGCCAGCAGTACTCCAGGGGGAGGCTACGAGCAGTACTTC
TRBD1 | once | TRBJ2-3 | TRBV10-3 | CAISQNRGPTDTQYF | TGTGCCATCAGCCAAAACAGGGGACCAACAGATACGCAGTATTTT